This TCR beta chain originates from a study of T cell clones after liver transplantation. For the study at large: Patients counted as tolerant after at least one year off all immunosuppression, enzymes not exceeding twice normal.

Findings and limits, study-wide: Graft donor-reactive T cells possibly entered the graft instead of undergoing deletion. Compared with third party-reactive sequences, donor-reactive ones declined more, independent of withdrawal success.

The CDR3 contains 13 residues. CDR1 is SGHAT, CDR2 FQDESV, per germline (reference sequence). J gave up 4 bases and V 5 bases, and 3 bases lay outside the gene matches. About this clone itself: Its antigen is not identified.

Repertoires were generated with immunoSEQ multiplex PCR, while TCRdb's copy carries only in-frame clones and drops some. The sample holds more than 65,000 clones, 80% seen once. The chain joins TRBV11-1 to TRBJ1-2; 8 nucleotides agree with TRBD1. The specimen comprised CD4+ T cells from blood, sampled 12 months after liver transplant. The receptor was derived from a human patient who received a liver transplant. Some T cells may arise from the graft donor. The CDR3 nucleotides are TGTGCCAGCAGCAAGGACAGGGCCTATGGCTACACCTTC. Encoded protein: CASSKDRAYGYTF.